This TCR beta chain appears in the sequencing data of a study of blood T cell repertoires in COVID-19 (dated by TCRdb to 2020 to 2022). Broadly, across the study: Samples covering the acute and convalescent phases of COVID-19 were provided by collaborators in the United States, Italy and Spain. The material from the prospective study consisted of cDNA or gDNA derived from T cells, B-cell-depleted T cells, or PBMCs. Where available, HLA class I and class II types were taken from metadata supplied by the sample provider and were not determined by assay-based typing. Deeply sampled blood TCRbeta repertoires from subjects exposed to, actively infected with, or recovered from COVID-19 were included in the dataset. The repertoires were made available in a free public database intended to serve as a resource for research on the immune response to SARS-CoV-2. Nearly every sample came with metadata listing a de-identified subject ID, COVID-19 status, age in years and sex. The samples were drawn from the first 160 participants of the ongoing ImmuneRACE study and from more than 1,000 subjects provided by 6 global collaborators. The investigation overall reported the following: The amount of clinical and demographic metadata varied by source and participant and was provided uncurated.

This clone came up once. The target of this receptor is not known. No base qualities exist here, and no much larger clone lies one base off it. TCRbeta CDR3 regions were amplified from genomic DNA by means of the immunoSEQ Assay, a bias-controlled multiplex PCR. In the source study's methods: Within the assay, amplification of reference gene primers was used to estimate how many nucleated cells each sample contained. Sequence reads were collapsed and filtered to measure the absolute abundance of every unique TCRbeta CDR3 rearrangement. For each sample, productive Simpson clonality was calculated by taking the square root of Simpson's diversity index across productive rearrangements. The source is immuneACCESS, and TCRdb retained only in-frame sequences with V and J called. Part of the clones is not carried over; for the studies checked, unresolved V genes explain less than half of this, and the remainder is unexplained. Clone size and the V and J calls come from that table; the DNA yielded D and trimming. The table for this sample lists around 170,000 clones; 80% of them were counted only once. The biggest ten clones account for about 6.5% of the sample.

Including cysteine and phenylalanine, the CDR3 has 11 amino acids. Only CDR3 DNA is held: 33 bases, read in frame from base 1. Via the germline V gene, CDR1 is MNHEY and CDR2 SVGAGI. V is pared back by 7 bases and J by 5 bases, with 8 bases lying between the germline termini. The collaborating institutions used their own protocols to collect whole blood in K2EDTA tubes. For TCRbeta analysis, collaborators shipped samples in one of three forms: frozen whole blood, isolated PBMCs, or DNA extracted from either of those sample types. The receptor's source is a man between 65 and 85 years old with active or convalescent COVID-19. Sequencing used peripheral blood. The sequence is built from TRBV6-5 and TRBJ1-1; possibly the D gene is TRBD1, per 5 matching bases. The CDR3 is CASKRGTEAFF. The bases read TGTGCCAGCAAAAGGGGTACTGAAGCTTTCTTT.